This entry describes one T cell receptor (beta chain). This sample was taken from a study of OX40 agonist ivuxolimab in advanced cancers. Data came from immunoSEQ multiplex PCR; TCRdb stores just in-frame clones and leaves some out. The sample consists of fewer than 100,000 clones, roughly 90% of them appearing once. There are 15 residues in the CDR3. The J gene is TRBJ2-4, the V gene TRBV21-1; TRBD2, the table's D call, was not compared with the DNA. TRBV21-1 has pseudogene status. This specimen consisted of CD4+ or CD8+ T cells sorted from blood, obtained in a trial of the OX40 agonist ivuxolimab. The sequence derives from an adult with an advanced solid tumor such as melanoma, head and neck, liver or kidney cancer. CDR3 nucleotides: TGTGCCAGCAGCACAACCGTACTAGCCAAAAACATTCAGTACTTC. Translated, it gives CASSTTVLAKNIQYF.